One T cell receptor beta chain is described in this entry. Its antigen remains unidentified. Germline V gene sequence: CDR1 MDHEN, CDR2 SYDVKM. This CDR3 is 20 amino acids long. Trimming took 7 bases from V and 4 from J; bases not matched to a gene: 23. The sample originates from a study of T cells in Graves' hyperthyroidism and ophthalmopathy. Clinical symptoms, serum thyroxine and TRAb, thyroid ultrasound and orbital computed tomography together formed the diagnostic basis. The CDR3 regions of TCR beta were amplified from RNA transcripts. A set of HTBI primers served as the primers for a first-round RT-PCR of the TCR CDR3. MiXCR was run by TCRdb on the multiplex PCR reads, yielding one entry per CDR3 protein. The sample has around 340,000 distinct CDR3 sequences, approximately 18% seen once. Study results and caveats: Most thyroid clonotypes expanded above 0.001 were also detected in blood. Ophthalmopathy was predicted by the model a median of approximately 6 months ahead of onset.

This clonotype was sampled from a woman in her 30s with Graves' hyperthyroidism that later progressed to Graves' ophthalmopathy. The material sequenced was blood. The rearrangement links TRBV28 to TRBJ1-2, with 11 bases that match TRBD1. The CDR3 DNA reads TGTGCCAGCAATTTTGGTACCCCCGGGACAGGGGGACTATCGGGCTATGGCTACACCTTC. Translated: CASNFGTPGTGGLSGYGYTF.